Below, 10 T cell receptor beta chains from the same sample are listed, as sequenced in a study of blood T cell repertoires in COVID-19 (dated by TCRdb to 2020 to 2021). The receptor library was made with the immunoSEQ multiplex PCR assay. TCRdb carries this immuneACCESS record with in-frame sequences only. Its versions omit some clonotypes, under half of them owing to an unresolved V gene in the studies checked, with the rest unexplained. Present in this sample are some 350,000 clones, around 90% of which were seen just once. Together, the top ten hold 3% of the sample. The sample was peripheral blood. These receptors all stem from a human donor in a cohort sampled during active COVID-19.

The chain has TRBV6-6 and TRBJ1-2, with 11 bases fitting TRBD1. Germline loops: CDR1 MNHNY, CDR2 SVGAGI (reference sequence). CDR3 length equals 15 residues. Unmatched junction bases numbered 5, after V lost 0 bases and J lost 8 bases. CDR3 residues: CASSYSTGQGDGYTF. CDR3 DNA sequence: TGTGCCAGCAGTTACTCGACGGGACAGGGGGACGGCTACACCTTC.

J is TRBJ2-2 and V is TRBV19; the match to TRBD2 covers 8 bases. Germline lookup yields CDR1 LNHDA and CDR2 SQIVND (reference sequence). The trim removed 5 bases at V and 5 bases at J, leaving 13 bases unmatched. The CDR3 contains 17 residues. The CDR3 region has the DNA TGTGCCAGTAGTTCAAACCTTGGATTAGCGGGAACCGGGGAGCTGTTTTTT. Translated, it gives CASSSNLGLAGTGELFF. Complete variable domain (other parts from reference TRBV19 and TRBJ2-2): DGGITQSPKYLFRKEGQNVTLSCEQNLNHDAMYWYRQDPGQGLRLIYYSQIVNDFQKGDIAEGYSVSREKKESFPLTVTSAQKNPTAFYLCASSSNLGLAGTGELFFGEGSRLTVL.

The CDR3 reads CASSLGGQGNEQYF. CDR3 DNA: TGTGCCAGCAGCTTGGGGGGACAGGGCAACGAGCAGTACTTC. V gene TRBV5-4 combines with J gene TRBJ2-7; 9 positions match TRBD1. The germline CDR1 and CDR2 sequences are SGHNT and YYREEE (reference sequence). V lost 0 bases and J lost 5; bases outside the gene matches: 3. CDR3 length: 14 amino acids.

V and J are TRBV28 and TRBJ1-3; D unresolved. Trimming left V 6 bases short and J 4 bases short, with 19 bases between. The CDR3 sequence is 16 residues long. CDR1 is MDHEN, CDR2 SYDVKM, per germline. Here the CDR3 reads CASRLMAGSGGNTIYF. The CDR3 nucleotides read TGTGCCAGCAGACTTATGGCGGGTTCGGGCGGAAACACCATATATTTT.

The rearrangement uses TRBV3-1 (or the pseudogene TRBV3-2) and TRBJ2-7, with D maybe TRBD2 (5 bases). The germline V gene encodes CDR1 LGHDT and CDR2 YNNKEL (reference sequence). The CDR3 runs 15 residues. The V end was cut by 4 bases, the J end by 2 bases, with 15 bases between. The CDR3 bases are TGTGCCAGCAGCCCCCAACTACGGGGAGCCTACGAGCAGTACTTC. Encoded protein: CASSPQLRGAYEQYF.

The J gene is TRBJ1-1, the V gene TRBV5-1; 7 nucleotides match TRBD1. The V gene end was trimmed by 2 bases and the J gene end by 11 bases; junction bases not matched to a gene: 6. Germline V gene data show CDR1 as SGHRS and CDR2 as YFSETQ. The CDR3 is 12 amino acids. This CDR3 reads CASSLRTGDAFF. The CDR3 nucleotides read TGCGCCAGCAGCTTAAGAACAGGGGACGCTTTCTTT.

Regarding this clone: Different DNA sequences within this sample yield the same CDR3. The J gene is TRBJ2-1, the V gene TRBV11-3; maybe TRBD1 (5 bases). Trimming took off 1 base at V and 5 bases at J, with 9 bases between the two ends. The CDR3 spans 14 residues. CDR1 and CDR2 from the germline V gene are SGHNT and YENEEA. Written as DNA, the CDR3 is TGTGCCAGCAGCTTAGTGGCAGGGCACAATGAGCAGTTCTTC. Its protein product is CASSLVAGHNEQFF. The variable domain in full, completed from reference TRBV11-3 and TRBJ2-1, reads EAGVVQSPRYKIIEKKQPVAFWCNPISGHNTLYWYLQNLGQGPELLIRYENEEAVDDSQLPKDRFSAERLKGVDSTLKIQPAELGDSAVYLCASSLVAGHNEQFFGPGTRLTVL.

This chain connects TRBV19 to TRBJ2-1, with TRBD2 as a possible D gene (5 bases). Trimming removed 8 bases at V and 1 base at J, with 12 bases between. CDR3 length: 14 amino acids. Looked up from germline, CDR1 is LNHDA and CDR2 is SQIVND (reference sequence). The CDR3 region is CASHGDGSYNEQFF. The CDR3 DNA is TGTGCCAGTCACGGGGATGGGTCCTACAATGAGCAGTTCTTC.

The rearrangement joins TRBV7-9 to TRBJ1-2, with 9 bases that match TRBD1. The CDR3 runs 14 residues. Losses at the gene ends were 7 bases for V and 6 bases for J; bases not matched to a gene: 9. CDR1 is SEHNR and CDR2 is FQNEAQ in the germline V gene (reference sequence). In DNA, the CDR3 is TGTGCCAGCACCGCGGACAGGGGAGGCGATGGCTACACCTTC. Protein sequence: CASTADRGGDGYTF.

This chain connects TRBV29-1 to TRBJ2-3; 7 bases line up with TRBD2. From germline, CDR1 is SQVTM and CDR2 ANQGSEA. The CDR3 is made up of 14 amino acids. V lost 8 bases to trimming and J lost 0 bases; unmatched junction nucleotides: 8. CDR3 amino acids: CSLRREGSTDTQYF. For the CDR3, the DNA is TGCAGCCTTCGTAGGGAGGGGAGCACAGATACGCAGTATTTT.